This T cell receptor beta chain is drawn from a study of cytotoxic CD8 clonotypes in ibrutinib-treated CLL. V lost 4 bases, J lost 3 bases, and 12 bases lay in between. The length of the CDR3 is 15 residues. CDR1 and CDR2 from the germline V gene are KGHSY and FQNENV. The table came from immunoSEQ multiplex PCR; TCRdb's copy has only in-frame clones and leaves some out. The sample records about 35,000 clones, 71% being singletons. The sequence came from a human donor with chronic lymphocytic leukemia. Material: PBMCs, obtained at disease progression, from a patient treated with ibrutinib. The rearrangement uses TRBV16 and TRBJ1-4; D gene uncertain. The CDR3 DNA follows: TGTGCCAGCAGCCCCACGACAAGCCCTAATGAAAAACTGTTTTTT. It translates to CASSPTTSPNEKLFF.